The rows below give T cell receptor beta chains drawn from one sample of a study of neurological immune-mediated disorders. TCRdb reprocessed the 5' RACE reads via MiXCR and lists one record per CDR3 protein. This sample has roughly 60,000 distinct CDR3 sequences, with around 3.4% found just once. The source material was PBMCs. These receptor sequences come from a woman in her 30s with multiple sclerosis. The CDR3 runs from the conserved cysteine through the conserved F or W. A D gene is named only where the DNA matches it firmly. Clone size appears in some rows only: once, few, many, or a class for an expanded clone.

V	size	D	J	CDR3	DNA
TRBV7-2	many	NA	TRBJ1-5	CASSPGQGSNQPQHF	TGTGCCAGCAGCCCAGGGCAGGGGAGCAATCAGCCCCAGCATTTT
TRBV9	NA	TRBD2	TRBJ2-1	CASSVSRVAGDGAYNEQFF	TGTGCCAGCAGCGTTTCCAGGGTAGCGGGTGATGGGGCCTACAATGAGCAGTTCTTC
TRBV18	NA	NA	TRBJ1-5	CASSPGLDQPQNF	TGTGCCAGCTCGCCAGGGTTGGATCAGCCCCAGAATTTT
TRBV6-5	NA	NA	TRBJ2-1	CASSYGAGEQFF	TGTGCCAGCAGTTACGGGGCCGGTGAGCAGTTCTTC
TRBV5-5	many	TRBD1	TRBJ2-4	CASSLERQGANIQYF	TGTGCCAGCAGCTTGGAGAGACAGGGGGCAAACATTCAGTACTTC
TRBV5-5	many	TRBD1	TRBJ1-5	CASSSYRDREGQPQNF	TGTGCCAGCAGCTCCTACCGGGACAGGGAGGGCCAGCCCCAGAATTTT
TRBV5-1	many	NA	TRBJ2-3	CASSLGQTTDTQYF	TGCGCCAGCAGCTTGGGCCAGACCACAGATACGCAGTATTTT
TRBV27	many	NA	TRBJ1-3	CASSFNSGNTIYF	TGTGCCAGCAGTTTCAACTCTGGAAACACCATATATTTT
TRBV12-3/TRBV12-4	many	TRBD2	TRBJ2-3	CASTLREGGGVTQYF	TGTGCCAGCACACTCCGGGAGGGTGGCGGGGTAACGCAGTATTTT
TRBV29-1	many	NA	TRBJ1-5	CSVALGGSQHF	TGCAGCGTTGCTCTGGGGGGTTCCCAGCATTTT
TRBV20-1	many	TRBD1	TRBJ1-2	CSASGQGAGTGYGYTF	TGCAGTGCTAGTGGGCAGGGGGCTGGGACAGGCTATGGCTACACCTTC
TRBV5-1	few	TRBD1	TRBJ2-1	CASSSQDRFQDEQFF	TGCGCCAGCAGCTCCCAGGACAGGTTTCAGGATGAGCAGTTCTTC
TRBV5-5	many	NA	TRBJ2-2	CASSLSRGGAGELFF	TGTGCCAGCAGCTTGAGTAGGGGGGGCGCCGGGGAGCTGTTTTTT
TRBV2	many	NA	TRBJ1-4	CASSGTEGEKLFF	TGTGCCAGCAGTGGGACCGAAGGGGAAAAACTGTTTTTT
TRBV6-2/TRBV6-3	many	TRBD1	TRBJ2-6	CASSSTGAGANVLTF	TGTGCCAGCAGTTCGACAGGGGCTGGGGCCAACGTCCTGACTTTC
TRBV6-2/TRBV6-3	many	NA	TRBJ2-2	CASSKWPGARTGELFF	TGTGCCAGCAGTAAATGGCCGGGGGCCCGGACCGGGGAGCTGTTTTTT
TRBV7-2	many	NA	TRBJ1-1	CASSLEGVGTEAFF	TGTGCCAGCAGCTTGGAGGGGGTCGGGACTGAAGCTTTCTTT
TRBV29-1	many	NA	TRBJ2-7	CSVAGVTGSPPYEQYF	TGCAGCGTTGCCGGTGTGACGGGTTCCCCCCCATACGAGCAGTACTTC
TRBV20-1	many	NA	TRBJ2-7	CSARNFDYEQYF	TGCAGTGCTAGAAATTTTGACTACGAGCAGTACTTC
TRBV10-3	many	NA	TRBJ2-7	CATSLGGGTYEQYF	TGTGCCACCAGCCTCGGGGGAGGTACCTACGAGCAGTACTTC
TRBV5-5	many	NA	TRBJ1-2	CASSSERFGGYTF	TGTGCCAGCAGCTCGGAAAGATTTGGTGGCTACACCTTC
TRBV7-9	many	NA	TRBJ2-1	CASSSSTDSLQQFF	TGTGCCAGCAGCTCATCTACAGACAGCCTCCAGCAGTTCTTC
TRBV20-1	few	NA	TRBJ2-3	CSARGTEVRDTQYF	TGCAGTGCTAGGGGGACGGAGGTGAGGGATACGCAGTATTTT
TRBV7-2	many	NA	TRBJ2-7	CASSSGEEWQYF	TGTGCCAGCAGCTCTGGGGAGGAATGGCAGTACTTC
TRBV20-1	many	NA	TRBJ1-1	CSARDYRVSTEAFF	TGCAGTGCTAGAGATTATCGGGTTAGCACTGAAGCTTTCTTT
TRBV10-3	many	NA	TRBJ1-6	CAIKEGGSYNSPLHF	TGTGCCATCAAGGAGGGAGGCTCCTATAATTCACCCCTCCACTTT
TRBV6-5	many	NA	TRBJ2-2	CASKADTGELFF	TGTGCCAGCAAGGCGGACACCGGGGAGCTGTTTTTT